The next 16 T cell receptor beta chains were all read from a single sample in a study of T cells in Graves' hyperthyroidism and ophthalmopathy. Researchers took RNA transcripts and amplified the TCR beta CDR3 regions from them. Primed by the HTBI set, a first-round RT-PCR was run on the TCR CDR3. TCRdb analysed the multiplex PCR reads with MiXCR anew, one entry per CDR3 protein. The data show about 600,000 distinct CDR3 sequences, roughly 15% seen once. The sequencing input was blood. All receptors come from a woman between 35 and 50 years old with Graves' ophthalmopathy.

Ten or more counts support this clonotype. At one end the junction does not follow the germline gene, possibly because of a read error. The chain recombines TRBV2 with TRBJ1-1, with TRBD1 as a possible D gene (5 bases). The CDR3 totals 13 residues. Per the germline V gene, CDR1 is SNHLY and CDR2 is FYNNEI. The CDR3 DNA reads TGCGCCAGCAGCTTACAGGTGAACACTGAAGCTTTCTTT. Its protein product is CASSLQVNTEAFF.

This clonotype has more than one count but fewer than ten. The chain is built from TRBV15 and TRBJ2-1; D is undetermined. Between the trimmed V and J ends, which lost 0 bases and 9 bases, there was a span of 15 bases. This CDR3 has 15 amino acids. CDR1 is LNHNV, CDR2 YYDKDF, per germline (reference sequence). CDR3 DNA sequence: TGTGCCACCAGCAGAGATCAGGCCAGCAGGAGTGAGCAGTTCTTC. Its translation is CATSRDQASRSEQFF.

This clonotype was recorded a few times. DNA of the CDR3: TGCAGTGCACCGGGACGGATGAATGAAAAACTGTTTTTT. Its translation is CSAPGRMNEKLFF. This rearrangement joins TRBV20-1 to TRBJ1-4; D possibly corresponds to TRBD1 (5 bases). The V gene lost 6 bases and the J gene lost 5 bases, with 13 bases spanning the gap. The CDR3 is 13 amino acids. Germline lookup yields CDR1 DFQATT and CDR2 SNEGSKA (reference sequence).

This clonotype was found many times. DNA for the CDR3: TGCAGCGTTGAAGGACCTTTTAATTACGCAGATACGCAGTATTTT. Translating gives CSVEGPFNYADTQYF. This chain links TRBV29-1 with TRBJ2-3; D is unresolved. With 1 base removed from V and 4 bases from J, the gap between germline ends came to 15 bases. The CDR3 covers 15 residues. The germline CDR1 and CDR2 sequences are SQVTM and ANQGSEA.

In this sample, this clonotype turned up many times. The J gene is TRBJ1-2, the V gene TRBV28; the match to TRBD1 covers 9 bases. CDR1 MDHEN and CDR2 SYDVKM come from the germline V gene. V lost 7 bases, J lost 4 bases, and 1 base stayed unmatched. This CDR3 region has 12 residues. In DNA form, the CDR3 reads TGTGCCAGCATGGGACAGGGCTATGGCTACACCTTC. Its protein is CASMGQGYGYTF.

In this sample, this clonotype turned up a few times. The rearrangement links TRBV6-1 to TRBJ1-2; possible D gene TRBD1, 5 bases. The length of the CDR3 is 16 residues. Germline V gene sequence: CDR1 MNHNS, CDR2 SASEGT. Trimming removed 10 bases at V and 6 bases at J, with 27 bases between. This CDR3 is CATRLGAAERVDGYTF. The DNA of the CDR3 is TGTGCCACCCGTCTAGGGGCCGCTGAAAGGGTGGATGGCTACACCTTC.

The chain is built from TRBV7-3 and TRBJ2-1; no firm D call. Germline V gene sequence: CDR1 SGHTA, CDR2 FQGTGA. The CDR3 extends over 14 amino acids. V was cut by 5 bases and J by 6 bases, with 14 bases left in between. CDR3 bases: TGTGCCAGCAGCCTAAATCCCGGGTCCAATGAGCAGTTCTTC. It encodes CASSLNPGSNEQFF.

This clonotype was found many times. This chain joins TRBV20-1 and TRBJ2-7; D gene uncertain. Germline lookup yields CDR1 DFQATT and CDR2 SNEGSKA (reference sequence). The CDR3 consists of 11 residues. Trimming removed 5 bases at V and 0 bases at J, with 5 bases between. CDR3 sequence: CSAPLSYEQYF. Here the CDR3 DNA reads TGCAGTGCTCCCCTCTCCTACGAGCAGTACTTC.

This clonotype was observed a few times. J is TRBJ1-6 and V is TRBV7-2, with 7 bases identical to TRBD1. V trimming: 4 bases; J trimming: 4 bases; junction bases outside the gene matches: 7. CDR3 size: 16 residues. The germline gives CDR1 SGHTA, CDR2 FQGNSA. The CDR3 loop is CASSSQGGGYNSPLHF. Written as DNA, the CDR3 is TGTGCCAGCAGCTCCCAGGGGGGTGGATATAATTCACCCCTCCACTTT.

This clonotype was seen only a few times. This sequence joins TRBV10-2 and TRBJ2-5; 11 bases fit TRBD2. The germline CDR1 and CDR2 sequences are WSHSY and SAAADI. The CDR3 contains 16 residues. Trimming removed 3 bases from V and 1 base from J; junction bases left unmatched: 4. In nucleotides, the CDR3 is TGCGCCAGCAGTGACCCTAGCGGGGGGTTCCAAGAGACCCAGTACTTC. Its translation: CASSDPSGGFQETQYF.

This clonotype was found many times. The chain uses TRBV6-5 and TRBJ2-7, with 10 bases lining up with TRBD2. The V and J ends lost 0 bases and 5 bases, in that order; junction bases with no gene match: 7. The CDR3 extends over 16 amino acids. CDR1 MNHEY and CDR2 SVGAGI come from the germline V gene. CDR3 sequence reads: CASSYSSGLAKNEQYF. The CDR3, as DNA: TGTGCCAGCAGTTACTCCTCGGGACTAGCGAAAAACGAGCAGTACTTC.

This clonotype showed up just a few times. The CDR3 reads CASSELGSANSPLHF. The CDR3 DNA reads as TGTGCCAGCAGTGAATTAGGCAGTGCTAATTCACCCCTCCACTTT. The J gene is TRBJ1-6, the V gene TRBV25-1, with unresolved D. With 1 base removed from V and 6 bases from J, the gap between germline ends came to 10 bases. CDR3 length: 15 residues. The germline gives CDR1 MGHDK, CDR2 SYGVNS.

A note on this clonotype: Being one base from a much bigger clone, this may be a read error. V gene TRBV30 combines with J gene TRBJ2-2, with 9 bases identical to TRBD2. The CDR3 spans 14 residues. The V segment lost 2 bases and the J segment 9 bases; nucleotides outside the gene matches: 7. CDR1 is GTSNPN, CDR2 SVGIG, per germline (reference sequence). The DNA of the CDR3 is TGTGCCTGGAGTACCGGGACTAGCTCCAGGGAGCTGTTTTTT. Protein: CAWSTGTSSRELFF.

The chain has TRBV4-1 and TRBJ1-2, with TRBD1 identical over 7 bases. This CDR3 contains 15 residues. J was trimmed by 2 bases and V by 1 base; bases with no gene match: 4. Germline values: CDR1 MGHRA, CDR2 YSYEKL. The CDR3 here is CASSQATGVNYGYTF. CDR3 nucleotides: TGCGCCAGCAGCCAAGCCACAGGGGTGAACTATGGCTACACCTTC.

This chain links TRBV7-9 with TRBJ2-5; the match to TRBD2 covers 9 bases. Germline V gene data show CDR1 as SEHNR and CDR2 as FQNEAQ (reference sequence). The CDR3 is made up of 14 amino acids. With V trimmed by 5 bases and J by 0 bases, 1 base remained unmatched. Written as DNA, the CDR3 is TGTGCCAGCAGCCGGACTAGCGACCAAGAGACCCAGTACTTC. This codes for CASSRTSDQETQYF. Complete variable domain (other parts from reference TRBV7-9 and TRBJ2-5): DTGVSQNPRHKITKRGQNVTFRCDPISEHNRLYWYRQTLGQGPEFLTYFQNEAQLEKSRLLSDRFSAERPKGSFSTLEIQRTEQGDSAMYLCASSRTSDQETQYFGPGTRLLVL.

The chain combines TRBV5-1 with TRBJ2-5; D is possibly TRBD1 or TRBD2 (6 bases each). The CDR3 is made up of 17 amino acids. From germline, CDR1 is SGHRS and CDR2 YFSETQ. Trimming shortened V by 4 bases and J by 0 bases, and 19 bases separated the two germline ends. The CDR3 is CASSPGAPGTYQETQYF. For the CDR3, the DNA is TGCGCCAGCAGCCCGGGGGCCCCAGGGACGTACCAAGAGACCCAGTACTTC.